These 13 T cell receptor beta chains share one sample of origin, sequenced in a study of PD-1 blockade in classical Hodgkin lymphoma (TCRdb year 2020). Library construction relied on the immunoSEQ multiplex PCR assay. TCRdb obtained this table from immuneACCESS and retained in-frame rearrangements with V and J assigned. These tables miss some clones; where compared with another copy, unresolved V genes account for less than half of the shortfall, and the remainder is unexplained. Recorded for this sample are about 39,000 clones; 70% to 80% of them occurred a single time. Around 9.5% of the sample is in the top ten clones. The time point label, read with the paper, signifies: cycle 4 day 1 (C4D1), after 6 weeks of nivolumab. Every trial patient had relapsed after autologous stem cell transplantation, and cohorts A, B and C differed in prior brentuximab vedotin exposure. This specimen was peripheral blood mononuclear cells (PBMCs), taken before the fourth cycle of nivolumab. These receptors originate from a human donor with classical Hodgkin lymphoma.

The chain employs TRBV7-2 and TRBJ2-7; maybe TRBD2 (5 bases). Germline V gene sequence: CDR1 SGHTA, CDR2 FQGNSA. The V end was cut by 1 base, the J end by 1 base, with 17 bases between. This CDR3 spans 17 amino acids. The CDR3 loop is CASSLGVAGLTSYEQYF. DNA of the CDR3: TGTGCCAGCAGCTTAGGCGTGGCAGGACTCACTTCCTACGAGCAGTACTTC. The entire variable domain, with the rest obtained from reference TRBV7-2 and TRBJ2-7, is as follows: GAGVSQSPSNKVTEKGKDVELRCDPISGHTALYWYRQSLGQGLEFLIYFQGNSAPDKSGLPSDRFSAERTGGSVSTLTIQRTQQEDSAVYLCASSLGVAGLTSYEQYFGPGTRLTVT.

This rearrangement joins TRBV6-5 to TRBJ2-3; either TRBD1 or TRBD2 may supply D (6 bases each). Trimming took 9 bases from V and 3 from J, leaving 16 bases between them. The germline V gene encodes CDR1 MNHEY and CDR2 SVGAGI. The CDR3 is 14 amino acids. CDR3 nucleotide sequence: TGTGCCAGTACCCGAGGGGGGAGGACAGATACGCAGTATTTT. Amino acids: CASTRGGRTDTQYF.

V gene TRBV13 combines with J gene TRBJ2-3; perhaps TRBD1 as D (6 bases). The CDR3 length is 15 residues. V gave up 2 bases and J gave up 2 bases, with 11 bases separating them. Germline CDR1 PRHDT, CDR2 FYEKMQ (reference sequence). CDR3 DNA sequence: TGTGCCAGCAGCTTAATCACAGGGCCCACAGATACGCAGTATTTT. It yields the protein CASSLITGPTDTQYF.

J is TRBJ2-7 and V is TRBV7-2; TRBD2 agrees at 7 bases. With V trimmed by 2 bases and J by 3 bases, 4 bases remained unmatched. Germline loops: CDR1 SGHTA, CDR2 FQGNSA. The CDR3 extends over 14 amino acids. The chain's CDR3 is CASSLSASGYEQYF. For the CDR3, the DNA is TGTGCCAGCAGCTTATCAGCTAGCGGCTACGAGCAGTACTTC. The full variable domain, rest sourced from reference TRBV7-2 and TRBJ2-7, is GAGVSQSPSNKVTEKGKDVELRCDPISGHTALYWYRQSLGQGLEFLIYFQGNSAPDKSGLPSDRFSAERTGGSVSTLTIQRTQQEDSAVYLCASSLSASGYEQYFGPGTRLTVT.

This chain links TRBV6-5 with TRBJ2-3; the D gene is possibly TRBD1 (7 bases). The CDR3 covers 16 residues. Germline V lookup: CDR1 MNHEY, CDR2 SVGAGI. The V end was cut by 2 bases, the J end by 1 base, with 13 bases between. CDR3 in DNA: TGTGCCAGCAGTTACCGGGGGACAGCTGGCACAGATACGCAGTATTTT. Translating gives CASSYRGTAGTDTQYF.

The rearrangement links TRBV9 to TRBJ1-1; TRBD1 agrees at 8 bases. Germline CDR1 SGDLS, CDR2 YYNGEE. The CDR3 extends over 16 amino acids. Germline trimming cut 0 bases from V and 1 base from J; bases unmatched to any gene: 5. As DNA, the CDR3 is TGTGCCAGCAGCGTAGGGCCGGGACAGGAGAACACTGAAGCTTTCTTT. Its protein is CASSVGPGQENTEAFF.

The CDR3 sequence: CASSFGSVGNTEAFF. The CDR3 DNA reads as TGTGCCAGCAGCTTCGGAAGTGTCGGAAACACTGAAGCTTTCTTT. The V and J genes are TRBV11-2 and TRBJ1-1, with no clear D. This CDR3 has 15 amino acids. The V end lost 3 bases, the J end lost 2 bases, and 13 bases lay between the germline ends. Per the germline V gene, CDR1 is SGHAT and CDR2 is FQNNGV. Full variable domain (missing parts from reference TRBV11-2 and TRBJ1-1): EAGVAQSPRYKIIEKRQSVAFWCNPISGHATLYWYQQILGQGPKLLIQFQNNGVVDDSQLPKDRFSAERLKGVDSTLKIQPAKLEDSAVYLCASSFGSVGNTEAFFGQGTRLTVV.

This clone was detected once. Here the CDR3 DNA reads TGTGCCAGCAGGGAGAACAGGGTGAGCAATCAGCCCCAGCATTTT. It specifies CASRENRVSNQPQHF. The chain employs TRBV11-2 and TRBJ1-5; D perhaps matches TRBD1 (6 bases). Germline values: CDR1 SGHAT, CDR2 FQNNGV. The CDR3 extends over 15 amino acids. Deletions cut 6 bases from V and 1 base from J, with 13 bases between.

The rearrangement links TRBV30 to TRBJ2-3; D is possibly TRBD2 (6 bases). The V and J ends lost 5 bases and 7 bases respectively, with 7 bases between them. The CDR3 is made up of 10 amino acids. Germline CDR1 GTSNPN, CDR2 SVGIG (reference sequence). This CDR3 is CAWGTYTQYF. CDR3 nucleotides: TGTGCCTGGGGGACTTATACGCAGTATTTT.

By sample share, this clone is medium-sized (0.01 to 0.1%). J is TRBJ2-1 and V is TRBV12-5; TRBD2 matches at 7 bases. J gave up 9 bases and V 2 bases, and 4 bases lay outside the gene matches. Germline values: CDR1 LGHNT, CDR2 FRNRAP. The CDR3 has 13 amino acids. The DNA for the CDR3 is TGTGCTAGTGGTTTGAGGACTAGGGGTGAGCAGTTCTTC. It translates to CASGLRTRGEQFF.

This clone occurred once. The chain employs TRBV7-2 and TRBJ2-7; D not resolved. Germline loops: CDR1 SGHTA, CDR2 FQGNSA. V gave up 5 bases and J gave up 4 bases, with 15 bases separating them. The CDR3 contains 14 residues. Written as DNA, the CDR3 is TGTGCCAGCAGCGCCGGTCGGTTCCGGTACGAGCAGTACTTC. Its protein product is CASSAGRFRYEQYF.

This CDR3 is CASSFREGYEQYF. CDR3 sequence (DNA): TGTGCCAGCAGCTTTAGAGAGGGTTACGAGCAGTACTTC. The chain has TRBV5-8 and TRBJ2-7; D possibly corresponds to TRBD2 (5 bases). The germline V gene has CDR1 SGHTS and CDR2 YDEGEE. The germline V and J ends were trimmed by 2 bases and 4 bases, with 10 bases remaining between them. This CDR3 region has 13 residues.

This sequence joins TRBV28 and TRBJ1-4, with D uncertain. In germline, CDR1 is MDHEN, CDR2 SYDVKM. Trimming cost V 2 bases and J 4 bases, with 8 bases left between them. The CDR3 totals 14 residues. CDR3 DNA: TGTGCCAGCAGTTTAATCCAGAGTAATGAAAAACTGTTTTTT. This encodes CASSLIQSNEKLFF.